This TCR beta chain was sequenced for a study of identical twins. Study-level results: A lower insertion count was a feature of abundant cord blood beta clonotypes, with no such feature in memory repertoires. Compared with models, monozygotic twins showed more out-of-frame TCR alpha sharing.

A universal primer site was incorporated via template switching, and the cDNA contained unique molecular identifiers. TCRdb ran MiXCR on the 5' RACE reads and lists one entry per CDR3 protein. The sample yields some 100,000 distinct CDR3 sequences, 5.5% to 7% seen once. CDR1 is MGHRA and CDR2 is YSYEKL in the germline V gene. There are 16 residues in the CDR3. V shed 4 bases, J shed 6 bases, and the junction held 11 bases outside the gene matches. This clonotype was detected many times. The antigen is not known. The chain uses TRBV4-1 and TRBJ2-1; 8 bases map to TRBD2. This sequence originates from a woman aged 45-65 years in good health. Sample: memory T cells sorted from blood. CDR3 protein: CASSPAGTSGTNEQFF. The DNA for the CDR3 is TGCGCCAGCAGCCCCGCTGGAACTAGCGGAACCAATGAGCAGTTCTTC.